This T cell receptor (beta chain) was sequenced during a study of CXCR3-negative and CXCR3-positive naive CD8 T cells. Study results and caveats: CXCR3-positive naive cells carried more hydrophobic TRB CDR3s than CXCR3-negative ones. For memory CD8+ cells diversity was much lower, but both naive subsets had comparably high diversity.

Germline V lookup: CDR1 SGHAT, CDR2 FQNNGV. This CDR3 comprises 16 residues. About this clonotype: Its antigen is still unknown.

It was by 5' RACE with UMI labels that the TRB cDNA libraries were prepared. One entry per CDR3 protein, without DNA, is what TCRdb gives after re-calling the 5' RACE reads. This sample's table reports some 120,000 distinct CDR3 sequences. The sequence was collected from a human donor in good health. Some clones in this sample may be carry-over from other donors' samples. The gene calls are TRBV11-2 and TRBJ1-2; absent DNA, TCRdb's TRBD1 call cannot be checked. The sample taken for sequencing was naive CXCR3+ CD8+ T cells from blood. Subset defined: CD45RO-CCR7+CD27+CD95- naive CD8+ T cells expressing CXCR3 (TNR3+). The CDR3 reads CASSILPLGHLGGYTF.